The 25 T cell receptor beta chains presented below share a single source sample, sequenced in a study of blood T cell repertoires in COVID-19. Libraries were prepared by immunoSEQ multiplex PCR; TCRdb keeps only in-frame clonotypes and omits some of them. The table lists approximately 69,000 clones, 84% of them singletons. Input material: peripheral blood. These TCRs come from a man between 50 and 59 years old with COVID-19, enrolled during active disease.

This CDR3 is CASSPGLAGMGEQYF. DNA for the CDR3: TGTGCCAGCAGTCCGGGACTAGCGGGGATGGGGGAGCAGTACTTC. V and J are TRBV6-5 and TRBJ2-7; 13 nucleotides agree with TRBD2. With V trimmed by 5 bases and J by 7 bases, 8 bases remained unmatched. Germline CDR1 MNHEY, CDR2 SVGAGI. CDR3 size: 15 residues.

In this sample, this clone turned up once. DNA for the CDR3: TGTGCCAGCAGCCTAGGGACTAGCGGGGATAAGACCCAGTACTTC. Amino acid sequence: CASSLGTSGDKTQYF. The chain employs TRBV6-5 and TRBJ2-5; 13 bases agree with TRBD2. Germline CDR1 MNHEY, CDR2 SVGAGI. CDR3 size: 15 residues. V lost 6 bases, J lost 6 bases, and 7 bases stayed unmatched.

V usage is TRBV5-6 and J usage is TRBJ1-4, with 7 nucleotides matching TRBD1. The CDR3 loop spans 14 amino acids. J gave up 4 bases and V 3 bases, and 3 bases lay outside the gene matches. CDR1 and CDR2 (germline): SGHDT, YYEEEE. The CDR3 region is CASSSRGSNEKLFF. CDR3 bases: TGTGCCAGCAGCTCCAGGGGGAGTAATGAAAAACTGTTTTTT.

This sequence joins TRBV19 and TRBJ1-6, with D possibly matching TRBD1 (5 bases). Per germline, CDR1 LNHDA and CDR2 SQIVND (reference sequence). The CDR3 totals 16 residues. V lost 4 bases, J lost 7 bases, and 17 bases lay in between. The CDR3 spells CASSKFGQGENSPLHF. The CDR3 DNA reads TGTGCCAGTAGTAAGTTCGGGCAGGGCGAAAATTCACCCCTCCACTTT. The entire variable domain, with the rest obtained from reference TRBV19 and TRBJ1-6, is as follows: DGGITQSPKYLFRKEGQNVTLSCEQNLNHDAMYWYRQDPGQGLRLIYYSQIVNDFQKGDIAEGYSVSREKKESFPLTVTSAQKNPTAFYLCASSKFGQGENSPLHFGNGTRLTVT.

This clone has more than one count but fewer than ten. This chain links TRBV2 with TRBJ2-3; 11 nucleotides line up with TRBD2. The CDR3 extends over 19 amino acids. Germline V gives CDR1 SNHLY, CDR2 FYNNEI. The V gene end was trimmed by 4 bases and the J gene end by 1 base; junction bases not matched to a gene: 13. CDR3 bases: TGTGCCAGCAGTGCGTTAGCGGGGGGGCCAAGGCGGGGCACAGATACGCAGTATTTT. Residues: CASSALAGGPRRGTDTQYF.

This chain uses TRBV30 with TRBJ2-7; a possible D gene is TRBD2 (6 bases). This CDR3 has 13 residues. Germline assignment: CDR1 GTSNPN and CDR2 SVGIG (reference sequence). The ends were cut back, 3 bases at V and 1 base at J, with 10 bases in the middle. The CDR3 nucleotides read TGTGCCTGGAGGATAGGAGGGTCCTACGAGCAGTACTTC. This codes for CAWRIGGSYEQYF. The full variable domain, its missing parts supplied by reference TRBV30 and TRBJ2-7, is SQTIHQWPATLVQPVGSPLSLECTVEGTSNPNLYWYRQAAGRGLQLLFYSVGIGQISSEVPQNLSASRPQDRQFILSSKKLLLSDSGFYLCAWRIGGSYEQYFGPGTRLTVT.

This sequence joins TRBV9 and TRBJ2-2; TRBD1 agrees at 10 bases. From germline, CDR1 is SGDLS and CDR2 YYNGEE. J gave up 4 bases and V 3 bases, and 6 bases lay outside the gene matches. The CDR3 spans 16 residues. CDR3 protein: CASSATGGGSTGELFF. The CDR3 DNA sequence: TGTGCCAGCAGCGCGACAGGGGGCGGGAGCACCGGGGAGCTGTTTTTT.

This clone ranks as large (0.1 to 1%). The chain employs TRBV3-1 (or the pseudogene TRBV3-2) and TRBJ2-7; D call uncertain. The germline V gene encodes CDR1 LGHDT and CDR2 YNNKEL (reference sequence). The ends were cut back, 1 base at V and 2 bases at J, with 9 bases in the middle. The CDR3 contains 14 residues. The CDR3 DNA sequence: TGTGCCAGCAGCCAAGTTAACAGAGCCTACGAGCAGTACTTC. This translates into CASSQVNRAYEQYF.

This sequence joins TRBV10-3 and TRBJ2-2; D is undetermined. V dropped 2 bases and J dropped 3 bases, with 10 bases sitting between them. Germline V gene lookup returns CDR1 ENHRY and CDR2 SYGVKD. This CDR3 spans 15 amino acids. CDR3 loop: CAISEERRYTGELFF. CDR3 bases: TGTGCCATCAGTGAGGAGAGGAGATACACCGGGGAGCTGTTTTTT.

The chain couples TRBV21-1 to TRBJ2-7; the D call TRBD1 from the table was never checked on the DNA. TRBV21-1 is a documented pseudogene. CDR3 length: 14 residues. The chain's CDR3 is CASSGPTGDHEQYF. CDR3 nucleotides: TGTGCCAGCAGCGGACCGACAGGGGACCACGAGCAGTACTTC.

The chain recombines TRBV7-3 with TRBJ2-1; 8 positions agree with TRBD2. This CDR3 spans 18 amino acids. Germline V CDR1 and CDR2: SGHTA, FQGTGA. The V segment lost 5 bases and the J segment 4 bases; nucleotides outside the gene matches: 16. This CDR3 is CASSPQGGGGSSYNEQFF. The CDR3 coding sequence is TGTGCCAGCAGCCCCCAGGGTGGCGGGGGGAGTTCATACAATGAGCAGTTCTTC.

Details on this clone: Other DNA variants within this sample encode the same CDR3. The rearrangement uses TRBV5-1 and TRBJ2-5; 12 positions agree with TRBD2. The CDR3 contains 16 residues. The junction had 2 bases not matched to a gene; V was cut back by 0 bases and J by 2 bases. The V gene's germline CDR1 is SGHRS and CDR2 YFSETQ. CDR3 loop: CASSLGTSGDQETQYF. The DNA of the CDR3 is TGCGCCAGCAGCTTGGGGACTAGCGGGGATCAAGAGACCCAGTACTTC.

The genes are TRBV2 and TRBJ1-1, with 8 bases lining up with TRBD1. This CDR3 contains 13 residues. Germline-derived CDR1 and CDR2 are SNHLY and FYNNEI. The trim removed 3 bases at V and 3 bases at J, leaving 0 bases unmatched. The CDR3 nucleotides read TGTGCCAGCAGTGACAGGGGGCACACTGAAGCTTTCTTT. Its translation is CASSDRGHTEAFF.

V and J are TRBV7-8 and TRBJ2-5, with 7 bases identical to TRBD1. With V trimmed by 5 bases and J by 5 bases, 8 bases remained unmatched. Germline V CDR1 and CDR2: SGHVS, FQNEAQ. The CDR3 sequence is 14 residues long. This CDR3 reads CASSRDRVWETQYF. In nucleotides, the CDR3 is TGTGCCAGCAGCAGAGACAGGGTTTGGGAGACCCAGTACTTC.

This sequence joins TRBV7-9 and TRBJ1-5; D is possibly TRBD1 (5 bases). The CDR3 has 13 residues. V gave up 1 base and J gave up 5 bases, with 6 bases separating them. The germline gives CDR1 SEHNR, CDR2 FQNEAQ (reference sequence). CDR3 loop: CASSLGGDQPQHF. The CDR3 DNA reads as TGTGCCAGCAGCTTAGGGGGGGATCAGCCCCAGCATTTT.

This clone was counted only a few times. The chain joins TRBV5-4 to TRBJ2-1, with a possible D match to TRBD1 (5 bases). This CDR3 contains 16 residues. The germline V gene encodes CDR1 SGHNT and CDR2 YYREEE (reference sequence). Trimming stripped 0 bases from V and 4 bases from J, with 14 bases between. CDR3 coding DNA: TGTGCCAGCAGCTTGGCCAGGGAACGGATTTACAATGAGCAGTTCTTC. Its protein product is CASSLARERIYNEQFF.

The chain joins TRBV2 to TRBJ1-2; TRBD1 matches at 12 bases. V trimming: 4 bases; J trimming: 6 bases; junction bases outside the gene matches: 12. Germline V gene lookup returns CDR1 SNHLY and CDR2 FYNNEI. This CDR3 is 17 amino acids long. The CDR3 sequence: CASSAYTPGTGGNGYTF. CDR3 coding DNA: TGTGCCAGCAGTGCCTACACCCCCGGGACAGGGGGCAATGGCTACACCTTC.

This rearrangement joins TRBV10-2 to TRBJ1-1; D possibly corresponds to TRBD1 (6 bases). The V end was cut by 6 bases, the J end by 1 base, with 12 bases between. The CDR3 consists of 14 residues. CDR1 is WSHSY and CDR2 is SAAADI in the germline V gene. The DNA of the CDR3 is TGCGCCAGCAGGGGGCTACAGGGGAACACTGAAGCTTTCTTT. Amino acid sequence: CASRGLQGNTEAFF.

This clone occurred once. The chain is built from TRBV10-3 and TRBJ2-3, with TRBD2 matching over 8 bases. This CDR3 region has 14 residues. Germline-derived CDR1 and CDR2 are ENHRY and SYGVKD. V dropped 6 bases and J dropped 5; count of bases not matched to a gene: 7. The CDR3 spells CAISSGGPGDTQYF. Written as DNA, the CDR3 is TGTGCCATCAGCTCGGGGGGGCCCGGAGATACGCAGTATTTT.

The chain combines TRBV9 with TRBJ1-4; D uncertain. The V end lost 0 bases, the J end lost 0 bases, and 9 bases lay between the germline ends. Germline CDR1 reads SGDLS; CDR2 reads YYNGEE. The CDR3 extends over 16 amino acids. CDR3 amino acids: CASSVGGLATNEKLFF. CDR3 nucleotides: TGTGCCAGCAGCGTAGGCGGGCTGGCAACTAATGAAAAACTGTTTTTT.

CDR3: CASSPLGGPSYEQYF. The CDR3 bases are TGTGCCAGCAGCCCCCTCGGGGGGCCCTCCTACGAGCAGTACTTC. The rearrangement links TRBV9 to TRBJ2-7, with D perhaps TRBD2 (7 bases). In germline, CDR1 is SGDLS, CDR2 YYNGEE. Trimming pared 4 bases from V and 0 bases from J, leaving 14 bases between. The CDR3 spans 15 residues.

The chain uses TRBV9 and TRBJ2-1, with 7 bases identical to TRBD1. V dropped 0 bases and J dropped 8; count of bases not matched to a gene: 8. The length of the CDR3 is 15 residues. Germline-derived CDR1 and CDR2 are SGDLS and YYNGEE. The CDR3 loop is CASSVGGGLVHEQFF. In DNA form, the CDR3 reads TGTGCCAGCAGCGTAGGAGGGGGCTTAGTCCATGAGCAGTTCTTC.

The rearrangement joins TRBV14 to TRBJ2-7; maybe TRBD2 (5 bases). The CDR3 runs to 12 residues. Germline CDR1 is SGHDN and CDR2 is FVKESK. The ends were cut back, 1 base at V and 6 bases at J, with 7 bases in the middle. CDR3 coding DNA: TGTGCCAGCAGCCAAGGAGGGCGCGAGCAGTACTTC. Amino acids: CASSQGGREQYF. The whole variable domain, filled in from reference TRBV14 and TRBJ2-7, reads EAGVTQFPSHSVIEKGQTVTLRCDPISGHDNLYWYRRVMGKEIKFLLHFVKESKQDESGMPNNRFLAERTGGTYSTLKVQPAELEDSGVYFCASSQGGREQYFGPGTRLTVT.

This clone was detected once. V is TRBV19 and J is TRBJ2-5; possibly TRBD1 for D (5 bases). V was cut by 2 bases and J by 4 bases, with 8 bases left in between. The V gene's germline CDR1 is LNHDA and CDR2 SQIVND (reference sequence). This CDR3 has 13 residues. The CDR3, as DNA: TGTGCCAGTAGTATACGAAGGGGAGAGACCCAGTACTTC. This gives the protein CASSIRRGETQYF.

The rearrangement links TRBV19 to TRBJ1-6; possibly TRBD1 for D (5 bases). The CDR3 runs to 15 residues. Germline V CDR1 and CDR2: LNHDA, SQIVND (reference sequence). The V end was cut by 2 bases, the J end by 7 bases, with 12 bases between. In DNA form, the CDR3 reads TGTGCCAGTAGTATAAGCAGGGTAGACAATTCACCCCTCCACTTT. It yields the protein CASSISRVDNSPLHF. Full variable domain (outside the CDR3, taken from reference TRBV19 and TRBJ1-6): DGGITQSPKYLFRKEGQNVTLSCEQNLNHDAMYWYRQDPGQGLRLIYYSQIVNDFQKGDIAEGYSVSREKKESFPLTVTSAQKNPTAFYLCASSISRVDNSPLHFGNGTRLTVT.